This T cell receptor (beta chain) emerged from a study of blood T cell repertoires in COVID-19. Original analysis: Reference gene primer amplification gave estimated nucleated cell counts. Assay: immunoSEQ multiplex PCR; the TCRdb copy retains only in-frame clones and omits some. From that table come the V and J calls and clone size; the DNA was used to work out D and trimming. The data show roughly 310,000 clones, roughly nine tenths seen once. CDR1 and CDR2 from the germline V gene are MNHNY and SVGAGI (reference sequence). The J segment lost 7 bases and the V segment lost 2 bases, leaving 1 base of the junction unmatched. The CDR3 has 13 residues.

This receptor was identified in a woman in her thirties with COVID-19, enrolled during active disease. The sequenced material came from peripheral blood. This chain joins TRBV6-6 and TRBJ1-4; TRBD1 agrees at 7 bases. In nucleotides, the CDR3 is TGTGCCAGCAGTTACAGGGGGCCTGAAAAACTGTTTTTT. Amino acid sequence: CASSYRGPEKLFF.